This T cell receptor (beta chain) was sequenced in a study of cytomegalovirus exposure and HLA in healthy donors. Study-level background: In an earlier analysis, some 110 million unique TCR beta sequences were found from some 200 million T cells.

PCR was performed using 60 Vbeta and 13 Jbeta primers. The table came from immunoSEQ multiplex PCR; TCRdb's copy has only in-frame clones and leaves some out. The table has some 160,000 clones, roughly 80% seen once. Regarding this clone: Its antigen is still unknown.

Study outcomes and limitations: Reports credit the classifier with highly specific, highly sensitive diagnosis of cytomegalovirus status. Versus the approximately 700-donor mean, an Asian-associated ancestry cluster reportedly showed fewer N-insertions in a later analysis.

Germline V gene data show CDR1 as MGHRA and CDR2 as YSYEKL. The V end was cut by 2 bases, the J end by 3 bases, with 14 bases between. CDR3 length equals 15 residues. The sample was PBMCs. The TCR sequence derives from a male donor in good health and CMV-seropositive. The chain has TRBV4-1 and TRBJ2-7; D unresolved. The CDR3 nucleotides are TGCGCCAGCAGCCAACCCTTGGGCAGATACTACGAGCAGTACTTC. Its translation is CASSQPLGRYYEQYF.